These 7 T cell receptor beta chains were all obtained from the same sample, sequenced in a study of blood T cell repertoires in COVID-19. The data were produced by immunoSEQ multiplex PCR, yet TCRdb's version contains in-frame clones alone and is incomplete. The repertoire includes about 250,000 clones, about 80% of them detected once, and 2.5% to 4% sits in the top ten. Sequencing was done on a sample of peripheral blood. The receptors here all came from a woman older than 75 with acute or convalescent COVID-19.

This clone has a handful of counts. The V call is TRBV5-1, the J call TRBJ2-1, with 11 positions matching TRBD2. J gave up 3 bases and V 4 bases, and 3 bases lay outside the gene matches. From germline, CDR1 is SGHRS and CDR2 YFSETQ. This CDR3 is built from 15 residues. CDR3 DNA: TGCGCCAGCAGCCCAACTAGCGGGAGCTACAATGAGCAGTTCTTC. Translated: CASSPTSGSYNEQFF.

The genes are TRBV11-3 and TRBJ2-7, with a possible D match to TRBD1 (6 bases). CDR1 SGHNT and CDR2 YENEEA come from the germline V gene. V lost 1 base, J lost 1 base, and 11 bases lay in between. This CDR3 has 15 amino acids. The CDR3 coding sequence is TGTGCCAGCAGCTTAGCGTCCGGACAGTCCTACGAGCAGTACTTC. Translating it yields CASSLASGQSYEQYF.

A word on this clone: Other DNA variants within this sample encode the same CDR3. The chain joins TRBV7-9 to TRBJ1-1; D might be TRBD1 (5 bases). Germline CDR1 SEHNR, CDR2 FQNEAQ (reference sequence). The CDR3 is 13 residues long. Deletions cut 6 bases from V and 4 bases from J, with 12 bases between. The CDR3 is CASSQGQGTEAFF. Written as DNA, the CDR3 is TGTGCCAGCAGTCAAGGCCAGGGCACTGAAGCTTTCTTT.

DNA of the CDR3: TGTGCCAGCAGCCAAAGTACAGGATCGAACACTGAAGCTTTCTTT. Translation: CASSQSTGSNTEAFF. The rearrangement links TRBV3-1 (or the pseudogene TRBV3-2) to TRBJ1-1, with D maybe TRBD1 (5 bases). The V gene's germline CDR1 is LGHDT and CDR2 YNNKEL (reference sequence). The CDR3 is 15 amino acids. Trimming took off 2 bases at V and 1 base at J, with 11 bases between the two ends.

Turning to this clone: This CDR3 is also generated by other DNA sequences in the sample. The chain carries TRBV6-5 and TRBJ1-5; D not resolved. The CDR3 is made up of 13 amino acids. The V gene lost 0 bases and the J gene lost 6 bases, with 6 bases spanning the gap. Germline loops: CDR1 MNHEY, CDR2 SVGAGI. Here the CDR3 reads CASSYSRAQPQHF. As DNA, the CDR3 is TGTGCCAGCAGTTACTCGAGGGCTCAGCCCCAGCATTTT.

The chain combines TRBV6-6 with TRBJ1-5; D unclear. The CDR3 totals 16 residues. V lost 2 bases to trimming and J lost 1 base, with 12 bases between them. Germline CDR1 is MNHNY and CDR2 is SVGAGI (reference sequence). The CDR3 loop is CASSYSAGTSNQPQHF. CDR3 nucleotide sequence: TGTGCCAGCAGTTACAGTGCGGGTACCAGCAATCAGCCCCAGCATTTT.

The chain recombines TRBV6-5 with TRBJ1-1, with D perhaps TRBD1 (6 bases). Trimming cost V 2 bases and J 4 bases, with 8 bases left between them. This CDR3 region has 13 residues. Per germline, CDR1 MNHEY and CDR2 SVGAGI. For the CDR3, the DNA is TGTGCCAGCAGTTACGGGGGGGCCACTGAAGCTTTCTTT. Its protein product is CASSYGGATEAFF.